The 20 T cell receptor beta chains below all came from one sample that was sequenced in a study of blood T cell repertoires in COVID-19. Here immunoSEQ multiplex PCR was the method, and the copy in TCRdb shows in-frame clones only, minus some. The data show about 80,000 clones, with 75% to 85% seen just once and more than 10% held by the top ten. Input material: peripheral blood. The receptor set was obtained from a woman aged 40-49 years with active or convalescent COVID-19.

The chain has TRBV29-1 and TRBJ2-3; TRBD2 aligns across 10 bases. This CDR3 is 15 amino acids long. Germline V gene sequence: CDR1 SQVTM, CDR2 ANQGSEA. V lost 3 bases to trimming and J lost 1 base; unmatched junction nucleotides: 4. The CDR3, as DNA: TGCAGCGTTGACGTAGCGGGAGGTGGCACAGATACGCAGTATTTT. Its translation: CSVDVAGGGTDTQYF.

V and J are TRBV18 and TRBJ1-1; the match to TRBD1 covers 7 bases. The CDR3 totals 15 residues. Germline V gives CDR1 KGHSH, CDR2 LQKENI. The V segment lost 3 bases and the J segment 1 base; nucleotides outside the gene matches: 5. CDR3 protein: CASSPRGQPNTEAFF. CDR3 sequence (DNA): TGTGCCAGCTCACCGAGGGGACAGCCGAACACTGAAGCTTTCTTT.

Only a few counts were recorded for this clone. CDR3 loop: CASNPGGTYEQYF. CDR3 DNA sequence: TGTGCCAGCAACCCCGGGGGGACCTACGAGCAGTACTTC. The chain carries TRBV7-2 and TRBJ2-7, with TRBD2 matching 7 bases. The junction had 5 bases not matched to a gene; V was cut back by 7 bases and J by 2 bases. Germline loops: CDR1 SGHTA, CDR2 FQGNSA. CDR3 length: 13 residues.

There are many counts of this clone. The genes are TRBV5-5 and TRBJ2-7; 13 bases map to TRBD2. Germline values: CDR1 SGHKS, CDR2 YYEKEE (reference sequence). The V segment lost 0 bases and the J segment 3 bases; nucleotides outside the gene matches: 6. The length of the CDR3 is 17 residues. The CDR3 DNA is TGTGCCAGCAGCTTGGAGGGACTAGCGGGGTCCTACTACGAGCAGTACTTC. It is translated as CASSLEGLAGSYYEQYF.

The chain uses TRBV19 and TRBJ1-2; weak D call: TRBD1 (5 bases). The CDR3 loop spans 14 amino acids. Trimming removed 1 base from V and 3 bases from J, with 9 bases in between. The V gene's germline CDR1 is LNHDA and CDR2 SQIVND (reference sequence). The CDR3 sequence is CASSIVSGDYGYTF. CDR3 nucleotides: TGTGCCAGTAGTATAGTGTCGGGGGACTATGGCTACACCTTC. The whole variable domain, remainder taken from reference TRBV19 and TRBJ1-2, is DGGITQSPKYLFRKEGQNVTLSCEQNLNHDAMYWYRQDPGQGLRLIYYSQIVNDFQKGDIAEGYSVSREKKESFPLTVTSAQKNPTAFYLCASSIVSGDYGYTFGSGTRLTVV.

The chain links TRBV7-8 to TRBJ1-2; 10 bases are a match to TRBD1. The junction had 4 bases not matched to a gene; V was cut back by 5 bases and J by 1 base. CDR1 SGHVS and CDR2 FQNEAQ come from the germline V gene. CDR3 size: 15 residues. The CDR3: CASSLGTGVNYGYTF. CDR3 nucleotides: TGTGCCAGCAGCCTAGGGACAGGGGTTAACTATGGCTACACCTTC.

This chain uses TRBV11-2 with TRBJ1-2, with a weak D call TRBD1 (6 bases). CDR1 SGHAT and CDR2 FQNNGV come from the germline V gene. V was cut by 3 bases and J by 7 bases, with 9 bases left in between. The CDR3 totals 12 residues. This CDR3 reads CASSFQGLGYTF. CDR3 DNA: TGTGCCAGCAGCTTTCAGGGGCTTGGCTACACCTTC.

This clone was seen a handful of times. The chain joins TRBV12-3 or TRBV12-4 to TRBJ2-7, with D perhaps matching TRBD2 (5 bases). The CDR3 runs 13 residues. The V and J ends lost 5 bases and 3 bases respectively, with 11 bases between them. The CDR3 bases are TGTGCCAGCAGTCCCAGAGCGGACTACGAGCAGTACTTC. This codes for CASSPRADYEQYF.

The chain has TRBV5-4 and TRBJ2-7; 11 bases are shared with TRBD1. V lost 1 base and J lost 4; bases outside the gene matches: 4. This CDR3 has 15 amino acids. The germline gives CDR1 SGHNT, CDR2 YYREEE (reference sequence). As DNA, the CDR3 is TGTGCCAGCAGCTTGAGGACAGGGGGCGAGTACGAGCAGTACTTC. The encoded protein is CASSLRTGGEYEQYF.

CDR3 DNA: TGTGCCAGCAGCTTCTCAGCGGGGAAAGAGACCCAGTACTTC. It encodes CASSFSAGKETQYF. The chain combines TRBV5-5 with TRBJ2-5; 7 nucleotides line up with TRBD2. The germline CDR1 and CDR2 sequences are SGHKS and YYEKEE (reference sequence). V shed 2 bases and J 3 bases; nucleotides not matched to a gene: 4. The CDR3 is 14 amino acids. The variable domain in full, completed from reference TRBV5-5 and TRBJ2-5, reads DAGVTQSPTHLIKTRGQQVTLRCSPISGHKSVSWYQQVLGQGPQFIFQYYEKEERGRGNFPDRFSARQFPNYSSELNVNALLLGDSALYLCASSFSAGKETQYFGPGTRLLVL.

This chain uses TRBV6-5 with TRBJ2-5; the D gene is possibly TRBD1 (6 bases). The V end lost 6 bases, the J end lost 5 bases, and 7 bases lay between the germline ends. Germline CDR1 is MNHEY and CDR2 is SVGAGI. The CDR3 loop spans 11 amino acids. In nucleotides, the CDR3 is TGTGCCAGCAGGCAGGGGGAGACCCAGTACTTC. It specifies CASRQGETQYF.

V and J are TRBV4-1 and TRBJ2-1, with D tentatively TRBD1 (5 bases). The CDR3 consists of 18 residues. The germline V gene has CDR1 MGHRA and CDR2 YSYEKL. V lost 0 bases and J 2 bases, leaving 17 bases between the germline ends. The CDR3 sequence: CASSQDGAPGNPYNEQFF. CDR3 nucleotides: TGCGCCAGCAGCCAAGATGGCGCCCCAGGGAATCCCTACAATGAGCAGTTCTTC.

This chain links TRBV7-2 with TRBJ2-7, with D possibly matching TRBD1 (6 bases). V was trimmed by 1 base and J by 4 bases, leaving 8 bases between them. The CDR3 extends over 13 amino acids. Germline CDR1 and CDR2: SGHTA and FQGNSA. This CDR3 reads CASSLGGGYEQYF. The CDR3 nucleotides are TGTGCCAGCAGCTTAGGAGGGGGTTACGAGCAGTACTTC.

The chain uses TRBV5-1 and TRBJ2-1; D might be TRBD2 (7 bases). This CDR3 has 15 amino acids. Per the germline V gene, CDR1 is SGHRS and CDR2 is YFSETQ. V shed 4 bases and J shed 2 bases, with 13 bases lying between them. CDR3 residues: CASSGDGGPYNEQFF. CDR3 coding DNA: TGCGCCAGCAGCGGCGACGGGGGGCCCTACAATGAGCAGTTCTTC.

The V gene is TRBV7-9, the J gene TRBJ1-2; tentative D call: TRBD1 (6 bases). The CDR3 runs to 13 residues. Trimming left V 3 bases short and J 4 bases short, with 9 bases between. Per the germline V gene, CDR1 is SEHNR and CDR2 is FQNEAQ (reference sequence). The CDR3 DNA follows: TGTGCCAGCAGCTTGGCCAGGGGCTATGGCTACACCTTC. It codes for CASSLARGYGYTF.

The table lists this clone with a few counts. The rearrangement links TRBV24-1 to TRBJ2-1, with D possibly TRBD2 on 5 matching bases. Germline V lookup: CDR1 KGHDR, CDR2 SFDVKD. The CDR3 totals 13 residues. Trimming shortened V by 4 bases and J by 12 bases, and 15 bases separated the two germline ends. CDR3 amino acids: CATSEPGPEGQFF. The CDR3 DNA reads TGTGCCACCAGTGAACCTGGACCTGAGGGGCAGTTCTTC.

The gene calls are TRBV5-4 and TRBJ2-7; TRBD2 agrees at 12 bases. V lost 4 bases, J lost 2 bases, and 4 bases stayed unmatched. This CDR3 spans 15 amino acids. In germline, CDR1 is SGHNT, CDR2 YYREEE (reference sequence). The CDR3 region is CASSKGLAGTYEQYF. The CDR3 bases are TGTGCCAGCAGCAAAGGACTAGCGGGAACCTACGAGCAGTACTTC.

V is TRBV5-1 and J is TRBJ2-1; D is undetermined. The germline CDR1 and CDR2 sequences are SGHRS and YFSETQ. Trimming removed 1 base from V and 5 bases from J, with 16 bases in between. This CDR3 spans 16 amino acids. CDR3 loop: CASSLWADNFDNEQFF. The CDR3, as DNA: TGCGCCAGCAGCTTGTGGGCAGATAATTTCGACAATGAGCAGTTCTTC. Full variable domain (remainder filled in from reference TRBV5-1 and TRBJ2-1): KAGVTQTPRYLIKTRGQQVTLSCSPISGHRSVSWYQQTPGQGLQFLFEYFSETQRNKGNFPGRFSGRQFSNSRSEMNVSTLELGDSALYLCASSLWADNFDNEQFFGPGTRLTVL.

J is TRBJ1-4 and V is TRBV5-8, with 10 bases aligning to TRBD1. CDR3 length: 16 residues. V was pared by 1 base and J by 7 bases, with 7 bases of the junction left unmatched. Per germline, CDR1 SGHTS and CDR2 YDEGEE. This CDR3 is CASSLTTGTGVEKLFF. CDR3 nucleotides: TGTGCCAGCAGCTTGACAACCGGGACAGGGGTTGAAAAACTGTTTTTT.

The chain carries TRBV6-1 and TRBJ2-5, with D possibly being TRBD1 (5 bases). CDR3 length: 13 amino acids. Germline loops: CDR1 MNHNS, CDR2 SASEGT. V shed 1 base and J shed 7 bases, with 10 bases lying between them. This CDR3 reads CASSEEGARTQYF. As DNA, the CDR3 is TGTGCCAGCAGTGAAGAAGGGGCTAGGACCCAGTACTTC.